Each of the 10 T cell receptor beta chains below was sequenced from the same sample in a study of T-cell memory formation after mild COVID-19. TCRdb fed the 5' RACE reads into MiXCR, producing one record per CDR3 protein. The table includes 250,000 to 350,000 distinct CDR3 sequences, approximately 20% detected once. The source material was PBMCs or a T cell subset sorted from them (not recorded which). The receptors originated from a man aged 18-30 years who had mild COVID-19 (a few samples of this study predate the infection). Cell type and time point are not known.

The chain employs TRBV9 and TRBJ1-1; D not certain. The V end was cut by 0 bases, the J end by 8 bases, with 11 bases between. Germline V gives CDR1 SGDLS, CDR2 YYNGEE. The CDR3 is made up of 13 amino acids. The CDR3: CASSVVPHLEAFF. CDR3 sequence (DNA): TGTGCCAGCAGCGTAGTCCCCCACTTGGAAGCTTTCTTT.

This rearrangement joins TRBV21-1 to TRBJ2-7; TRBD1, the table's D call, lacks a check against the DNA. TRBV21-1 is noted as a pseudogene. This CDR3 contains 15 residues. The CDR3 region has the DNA TGTGCCAGCAGCAAATATCCGGACAGGGGCCACGAGCAGTACTTC. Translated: CASSKYPDRGHEQYF.

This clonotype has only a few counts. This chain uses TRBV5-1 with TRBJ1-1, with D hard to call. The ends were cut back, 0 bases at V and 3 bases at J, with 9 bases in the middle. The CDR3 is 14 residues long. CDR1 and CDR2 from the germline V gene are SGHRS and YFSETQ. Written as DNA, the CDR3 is TGCGCCAGCAGCTTGGGGGCGGGCTACACTGAAGCTTTCTTT. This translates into CASSLGAGYTEAFF.

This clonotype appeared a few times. The CDR3 nucleotides are TGTGCCAGCAGTACTGGACGAGGGGCGGAGACCCAGTACTTC. Amino acid sequence: CASSTGRGAETQYF. The rearrangement joins TRBV2 to TRBJ2-5; D could derive from TRBD1 or TRBD2 (5 bases each). The length of the CDR3 is 14 residues. V lost 5 bases, J lost 5 bases, and 15 bases lay in between. Per germline, CDR1 SNHLY and CDR2 FYNNEI.

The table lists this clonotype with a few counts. The DNA of the CDR3 is TGTGCCAGCAGCTTAGGGACAGGGTCTCAGGACGGGGAGCTGTTTTTT. The encoded protein is CASSLGTGSQDGELFF. The chain employs TRBV11-3 and TRBJ2-2; TRBD1 matches 8 bases. The germline V gene encodes CDR1 SGHNT and CDR2 YENEEA. The CDR3 spans 16 residues. With V trimmed by 1 base and J by 7 bases, 8 bases remained unmatched.

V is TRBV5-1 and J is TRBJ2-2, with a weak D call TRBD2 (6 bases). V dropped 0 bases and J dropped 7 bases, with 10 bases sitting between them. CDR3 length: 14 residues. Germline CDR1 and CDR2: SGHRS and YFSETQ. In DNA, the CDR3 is TGCGCCAGCAGCTTGGACGGGGGAGGCGGGGAGCTGTTTTTT. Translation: CASSLDGGGGELFF. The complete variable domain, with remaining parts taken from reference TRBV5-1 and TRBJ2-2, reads KAGVTQTPRYLIKTRGQQVTLSCSPISGHRSVSWYQQTPGQGLQFLFEYFSETQRNKGNFPGRFSGRQFSNSRSEMNVSTLELGDSALYLCASSLDGGGGELFFGEGSRLTVL.

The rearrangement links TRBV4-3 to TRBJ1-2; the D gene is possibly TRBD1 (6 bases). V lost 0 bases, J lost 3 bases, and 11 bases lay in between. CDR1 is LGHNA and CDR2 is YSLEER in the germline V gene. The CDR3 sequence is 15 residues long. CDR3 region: CASSQDLGQHYGYTF. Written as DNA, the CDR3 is TGCGCCAGCAGCCAAGATCTAGGACAGCACTATGGCTACACCTTC.

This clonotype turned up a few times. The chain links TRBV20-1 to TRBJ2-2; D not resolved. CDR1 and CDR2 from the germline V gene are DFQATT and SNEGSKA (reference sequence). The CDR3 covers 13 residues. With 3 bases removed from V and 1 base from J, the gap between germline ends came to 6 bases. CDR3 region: CSARVLNTGELFF. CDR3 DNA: TGCAGTGCTAGGGTCCTGAACACCGGGGAGCTGTTTTTT.

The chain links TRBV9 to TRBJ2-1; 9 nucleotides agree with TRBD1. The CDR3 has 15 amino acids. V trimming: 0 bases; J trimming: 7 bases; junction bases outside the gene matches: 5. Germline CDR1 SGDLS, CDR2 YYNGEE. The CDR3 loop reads CASSVGDRDLNEQFF. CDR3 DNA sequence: TGTGCCAGCAGCGTAGGGGACAGGGATCTGAATGAGCAGTTCTTC.

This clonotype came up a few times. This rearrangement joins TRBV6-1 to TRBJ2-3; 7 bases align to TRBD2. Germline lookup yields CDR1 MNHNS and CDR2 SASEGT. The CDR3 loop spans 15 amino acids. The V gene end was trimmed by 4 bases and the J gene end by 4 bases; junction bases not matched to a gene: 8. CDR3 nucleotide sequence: TGTGCCAGCAGTGCCGCTAGCGGCGACGCAGATACGCAGTATTTT. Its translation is CASSAASGDADTQYF.